This T cell receptor (beta chain) was documented in a study of OX40 agonist ivuxolimab in advanced cancers. The CDR3 is 13 amino acids. Between the trimmed V and J ends, which lost 7 bases and 9 bases, there was a span of 18 bases. Germline CDR1 and CDR2: LNHDA and SQIVND (reference sequence). Patients with a history of autoimmune disease or on systemic immunosuppression were excluded. The data were produced by immunoSEQ multiplex PCR, yet TCRdb's version contains in-frame clones alone and is incomplete. The sample carries some 80,000 clones, more than 75% recorded once. This receptor was identified in an adult with an advanced solid tumor such as melanoma, head and neck, liver or kidney cancer. J is TRBJ1-1 and V is TRBV19; D is ambiguous. The sample consisted of CD4+ or CD8+ T cells sorted from blood, taken in a trial of the OX40 agonist ivuxolimab. DNA for the CDR3: TGTGCCAGTACTCCAGGCGCGGGTGGGAAAGCTTTCTTT. The encoded protein is CASTPGAGGKAFF.